Below are 24 T cell receptor beta chains sequenced from a single sample in a study of T cells after yellow fever vaccination. MiXCR, run by TCRdb on the 5' RACE reads, gives a single entry per CDR3 protein. The table shows a few hundred thousand distinct CDR3 sequences, with about 8.7% occurring only once. The sequences come from PBMCs, collected on the day of the first yellow fever vaccination. Receptor source: a man younger than 35 who received the YFV17D yellow fever vaccine.

Only a few counts were recorded for this clonotype. The chain joins TRBV7-2 to TRBJ2-1, with TRBD1 matching 9 bases. Germline CDR1 is SGHTA and CDR2 is FQGNSA. The CDR3 spans 17 residues. V lost 5 bases to trimming and J lost 9 bases; unmatched junction nucleotides: 17. CDR3 nucleotide sequence: TGTGCCAGCAGCCTCATGCCGGGGGGACAGGGTGGAAGTGAGCAGTTCTTC. Translation gives CASSLMPGGQGGSEQFF.

This chain connects TRBV5-6 to TRBJ2-1, with a possible D match to TRBD1 (5 bases). The CDR3 contains 11 residues. Germline lookup yields CDR1 SGHDT and CDR2 YYEEEE. V lost 4 bases and J 10 bases, leaving 9 bases between the germline ends. The CDR3 DNA is TGTGCCAGCAGCGTCAACAGGGAGCAGTTCTTC. Its translation: CASSVNREQFF.

This clonotype has only a few counts. The CDR3 is CASSLGRSSGETQYF. CDR3 nucleotide sequence: TGTGCCAGCAGCTTAGGTCGATCCAGTGGGGAGACCCAGTACTTC. The chain combines TRBV7-9 with TRBJ2-5; D gene unclear. The CDR3 has 15 amino acids. V lost 1 base, J lost 5 bases, and 14 bases lay in between. Germline V CDR1 and CDR2: SEHNR, FQNEAQ (reference sequence).

This clonotype was counted only a few times. CDR3 nucleotides: TGCGCCAGCAGCCAAGATCCATTTGGGGACCAGCCCCAGCATTTT. Translated, it gives CASSQDPFGDQPQHF. This chain joins TRBV4-3 and TRBJ1-5; TRBD1 might be the D (5 bases). The CDR3 loop spans 15 amino acids. In germline, CDR1 is LGHNA, CDR2 YSLEER. V lost 0 bases to trimming and J lost 7 bases, with 13 bases between them.

This clonotype was detected ten times or more. The rearrangement uses TRBV4-3 and TRBJ1-6; D remains ambiguous. With 1 base removed from V and 10 bases from J, the gap between germline ends came to 11 bases. CDR3 length equals 14 residues. CDR1 and CDR2 from the germline V gene are LGHNA and YSLEER. The DNA for the CDR3 is TGCGCCAGCAGCCAAGTCGGTGCGTCGTCACCCCTCCACTTT. Encoded protein: CASSQVGASSPLHF.

This chain connects TRBV6-1 to TRBJ2-2, with a tentative D call TRBD2 (5 bases). V was trimmed by 2 bases and J by 5 bases, leaving 12 bases between them. The CDR3 extends over 15 amino acids. Germline-derived CDR1 and CDR2 are MNHNS and SASEGT. The CDR3 region is CASSEREPQTGELFF. DNA for the CDR3: TGTGCCAGCAGTGAAAGGGAGCCGCAGACCGGGGAGCTGTTTTTT.

CDR3 sequence: CASSQGGQGTEKLFF. CDR3 nucleotide sequence: TGCGCCAGCAGCCAAGGGGGTCAGGGGACTGAAAAACTGTTTTTT. The V call is TRBV4-3, the J call TRBJ1-4; TRBD1 might be the D (6 bases). CDR1 is LGHNA, CDR2 YSLEER, per germline. The V end was cut by 1 base, the J end by 7 bases, with 13 bases between. The CDR3 runs to 15 residues.

The rearrangement joins TRBV7-2 to TRBJ2-2; D perhaps matches TRBD1 (5 bases). The CDR3 contains 16 residues. The V end was cut by 5 bases, the J end by 7 bases, with 20 bases between. The germline V gene encodes CDR1 SGHTA and CDR2 FQGNSA. The CDR3 bases are TGTGCCAGCAGCAGAAGACGGGTGGGGCTCGGCGGGGAGCTGTTTTTT. It yields the protein CASSRRRVGLGGELFF.

This clonotype was seen only a few times. The V and J genes are TRBV7-8 and TRBJ1-6, with a weak D call TRBD1 (6 bases). This CDR3 has 16 residues. V was shortened by 5 bases and J by 3 bases, with 14 bases between the two germline ends. CDR1 SGHVS and CDR2 FQNEAQ come from the germline V gene. DNA for the CDR3: TGTGCCAGCAGCCGGGCCGGGGGCAACTATAATTCACCCCTCCACTTT. The encoded protein is CASSRAGGNYNSPLHF.

In this sample, this clonotype turned up many times. The chain carries TRBV6-5 and TRBJ2-1; D unresolved. CDR3 length: 13 amino acids. The germline CDR1 and CDR2 sequences are MNHEY and SVGAGI. V lost 6 bases, J lost 4 bases, and 10 bases lay in between. CDR3 nucleotide sequence: TGTGCCAGCAGGGCGGTGGGGTACAATGAGCAGTTCTTC. It codes for CASRAVGYNEQFF.

In this sample, this clonotype turned up a few times. The rearrangement links TRBV6-6 to TRBJ2-3; D gene ambiguous. Germline lookup yields CDR1 MNHNY and CDR2 SVGAGI (reference sequence). This CDR3 region has 13 residues. Between the trimmed V and J ends, which lost 8 bases and 2 bases, there was a span of 11 bases. The CDR3 coding sequence is TGTGCCAGCCAAAAGGAGTTCACAGATACGCAGTATTTT. Protein: CASQKEFTDTQYF.

A few counts support this clonotype. The chain links TRBV6-2 or TRBV6-3 to TRBJ2-1; maybe TRBD2 (5 bases). V was shortened by 0 bases and J by 5 bases, with 8 bases between the two germline ends. Germline-derived CDR1 and CDR2 are MNHEY and SVGEGT. This CDR3 is 14 amino acids long. The CDR3 region is CASSYSTGDNEQFF. In nucleotides, the CDR3 is TGTGCCAGCAGTTACTCGACCGGGGACAATGAGCAGTTCTTC.

Many counts were recorded for this clonotype. The chain uses TRBV5-6 and TRBJ2-7; a weak D match, TRBD2 (6 bases). Germline values: CDR1 SGHDT, CDR2 YYEEEE. V lost 2 bases and J lost 0, with 18 bases in between. CDR3 size: 17 residues. The CDR3 sequence: CASSFRGRRGSSYEQYV. Here the CDR3 DNA reads TGTGCCAGCAGCTTTCGCGGGCGGAGGGGAAGCTCCTACGAGCAGTACGTC.

This clonotype was recorded a few times. This chain joins TRBV5-4 and TRBJ2-2, with TRBD1 identical over 9 bases. After removal of 1 base from V and 6 bases from J, the junction contained 7 bases not matched to a gene. This CDR3 contains 16 residues. Looked up from germline, CDR1 is SGHNT and CDR2 is YYREEE (reference sequence). DNA for the CDR3: TGTGCCAGCAGCTTGAACAGGGGGCGCCTGTCCGGGGAGCTGTTTTTT. This translates into CASSLNRGRLSGELFF.

V is TRBV12-3 or TRBV12-4 and J is TRBJ1-5, with D possibly TRBD1 on 5 matching bases. This CDR3 has 13 amino acids. Trimming shortened V by 10 bases and J by 8 bases, and 18 bases separated the two germline ends. The CDR3 DNA sequence: TGTGCCACCACCAGCGGGGGTAGAGAGCCCCAGCATTTT. Translation gives CATTSGGREPQHF.

The chain recombines TRBV12-3 or TRBV12-4 with TRBJ1-2; maybe TRBD1 (5 bases). Trimming removed 1 base from V and 6 bases from J, with 12 bases in between. The CDR3 loop spans 14 amino acids. Written as DNA, the CDR3 is TGTGCCAGCAGTTTAGAGTGGGGGGTGGATGGCTACACCTTC. Translating it yields CASSLEWGVDGYTF.

This rearrangement joins TRBV7-9 to TRBJ1-4; no clear D. This CDR3 contains 17 residues. Deletions cut 5 bases from V and 3 bases from J, with 19 bases between. The germline V gene encodes CDR1 SEHNR and CDR2 FQNEAQ (reference sequence). The CDR3 loop reads CASSRRTLDQANEKLFF. The CDR3 DNA reads TGTGCCAGCAGCCGCCGGACTCTGGATCAGGCTAATGAAAAACTGTTTTTT.

This clonotype was observed at least ten times. The chain couples TRBV20-1 to TRBJ2-3; a possible D gene is TRBD1 (6 bases). The V end was cut by 3 bases, the J end by 3 bases, with 13 bases between. Germline V gene data show CDR1 as DFQATT and CDR2 as SNEGSKA (reference sequence). This CDR3 has 14 residues. This CDR3 is CSASRGIGTDTQYF. The CDR3 DNA is TGCAGTGCTAGCAGGGGAATTGGGACAGATACGCAGTATTTT.

This clonotype was detected only a few times. The chain links TRBV6-5 to TRBJ2-5; 16 nucleotides align to TRBD2. The CDR3 is made up of 16 amino acids. CDR1 and CDR2 from the germline V gene are MNHEY and SVGAGI. V shed 3 bases and J 5 bases; nucleotides not matched to a gene: 3. The CDR3 DNA sequence: TGTGCCAGCAGTTATGGGACTAGCGGGGGGGCTGAGACCCAGTACTTC. It specifies CASSYGTSGGAETQYF.

The chain couples TRBV5-4 to TRBJ2-1; 8 nucleotides align to TRBD2. The V segment lost 2 bases and the J segment 7 bases; nucleotides outside the gene matches: 5. The CDR3 runs to 14 residues. Looked up from germline, CDR1 is SGHNT and CDR2 is YYREEE (reference sequence). The CDR3 here is CASSLAGAQNEQFF. The CDR3, as DNA: TGTGCCAGCAGCTTAGCGGGGGCCCAAAATGAGCAGTTCTTC.

The chain is built from TRBV20-1 and TRBJ2-2; D is undetermined. Looked up from germline, CDR1 is DFQATT and CDR2 is SNEGSKA (reference sequence). The length of the CDR3 is 13 residues. V dropped 1 base and J dropped 8 bases, with 11 bases sitting between them. As DNA, the CDR3 is TGCAGTGCTAGAGGTCGGACGACGGGGGAGCTGTTTTTT. Its translation is CSARGRTTGELFF.

This chain joins TRBV7-6 and TRBJ1-1; weak D call: TRBD1 (5 bases). The CDR3 totals 17 residues. Per germline, CDR1 SGHVS and CDR2 FNYEAQ. The V gene lost 0 bases and the J gene lost 2 bases, with 16 bases spanning the gap. Here the CDR3 DNA reads TGTGCCAGCAGCTTAGCTGCCGGGACCGCGTCCAACACTGAAGCTTTCTTT. Its protein is CASSLAAGTASNTEAFF. Complete variable domain (other parts from reference TRBV7-6 and TRBJ1-1): GAGVSQSPRYKVTKRGQDVALRCDPISGHVSLYWYRQALGQGPEFLTYFNYEAQQDKSGLPNDRFSAERPEGSISTLTIQRTEQRDSAMYRCASSLAAGTASNTEAFFGQGTRLTVV.

This clonotype came up a few times. The CDR3 coding sequence is TGTGCCAGCAGCTTAGTATTGGGGTATAATTCACCCCTCCACTTT. Translated, it gives CASSLVLGYNSPLHF. The chain carries TRBV7-2 and TRBJ1-6, with unresolved D. CDR1 and CDR2 (germline): SGHTA, FQGNSA. The CDR3 spans 15 residues. Trimming stripped 1 base from V and 4 bases from J, with 8 bases between.

This clonotype was seen a few times. This chain joins TRBV5-1 and TRBJ2-1; the D is unclear. Germline V gene sequence: CDR1 SGHRS, CDR2 YFSETQ. The CDR3 has 12 amino acids. Deletions cut 0 bases from V and 8 bases from J, with 6 bases between. The CDR3 loop reads CASSLVFDEQFF. CDR3 coding DNA: TGCGCCAGCAGCTTGGTTTTCGATGAGCAGTTCTTC.